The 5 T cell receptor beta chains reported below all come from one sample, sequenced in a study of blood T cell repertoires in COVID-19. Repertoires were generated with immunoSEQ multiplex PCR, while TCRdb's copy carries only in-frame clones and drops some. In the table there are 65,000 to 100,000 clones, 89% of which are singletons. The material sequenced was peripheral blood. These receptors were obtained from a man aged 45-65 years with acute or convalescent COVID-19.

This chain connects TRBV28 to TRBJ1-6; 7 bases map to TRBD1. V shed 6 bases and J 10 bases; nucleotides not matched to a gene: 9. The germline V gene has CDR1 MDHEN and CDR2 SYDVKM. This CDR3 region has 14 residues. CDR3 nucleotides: TGTGCCAGCAGAGATCCGACAGGGAACTCACCCCTCCACTTT. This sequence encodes CASRDPTGNSPLHF.

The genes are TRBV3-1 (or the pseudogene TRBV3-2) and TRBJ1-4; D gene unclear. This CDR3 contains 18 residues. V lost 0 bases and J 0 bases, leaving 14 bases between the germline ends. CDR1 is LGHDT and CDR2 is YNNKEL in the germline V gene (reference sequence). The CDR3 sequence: CASSQEFLGRATNEKLFF. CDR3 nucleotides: TGTGCCAGCAGCCAAGAATTTCTCGGGAGAGCAACTAATGAAAAACTGTTTTTT.

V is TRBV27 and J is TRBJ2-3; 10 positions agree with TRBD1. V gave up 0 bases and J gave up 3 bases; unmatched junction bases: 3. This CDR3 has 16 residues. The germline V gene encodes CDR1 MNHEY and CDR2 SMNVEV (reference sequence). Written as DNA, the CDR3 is TGTGCCAGCAGTTTATCCGGGACAGGGGTGACAGATACGCAGTATTTT. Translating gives CASSLSGTGVTDTQYF.

Here the CDR3 reads CASSSPTGVELVYGYTF. The CDR3 coding sequence is TGTGCCAGCAGTTCCCCGACAGGAGTCGAACTGGTCTATGGCTACACCTTC. V is TRBV28 and J is TRBJ1-2, with a tentative D call TRBD1 (6 bases). The V gene's germline CDR1 is MDHEN and CDR2 SYDVKM. The CDR3 totals 17 residues. V was shortened by 4 bases and J by 4 bases, with 22 bases between the two germline ends.

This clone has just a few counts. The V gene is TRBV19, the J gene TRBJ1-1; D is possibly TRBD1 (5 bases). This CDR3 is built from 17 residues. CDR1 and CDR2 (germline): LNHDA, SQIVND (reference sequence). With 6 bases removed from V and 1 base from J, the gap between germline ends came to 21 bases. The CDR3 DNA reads TGTGCCAGTAGCCGACCGGCCGACAGACCACAGAACACTGAAGCTTTCTTT. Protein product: CASSRPADRPQNTEAFF.